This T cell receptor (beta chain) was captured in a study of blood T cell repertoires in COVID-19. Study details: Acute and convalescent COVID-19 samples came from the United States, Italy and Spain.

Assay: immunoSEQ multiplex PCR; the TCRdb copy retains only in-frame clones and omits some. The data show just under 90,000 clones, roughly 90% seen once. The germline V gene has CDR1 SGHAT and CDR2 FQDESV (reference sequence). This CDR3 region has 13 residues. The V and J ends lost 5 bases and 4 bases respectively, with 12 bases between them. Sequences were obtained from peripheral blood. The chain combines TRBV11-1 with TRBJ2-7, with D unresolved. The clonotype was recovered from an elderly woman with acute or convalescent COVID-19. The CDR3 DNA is TGTGCCAGCAGCCCCGGAGTGTGGTACGAGCAGTACTTC. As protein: CASSPGVWYEQYF.